The 5 T cell receptor beta chains listed next were all sequenced from one sample in a study of T-cell memory formation after mild COVID-19. TCRdb called the 5' RACE reads again in MiXCR, with one record for every CDR3 protein. Of some 210,000 distinct CDR3 sequences detected, 25% to 35% appear once; the ten largest clones hold roughly 11%. Sequences were obtained from PBMCs or a T cell subset sorted from them (not recorded which). All receptors come from an adult woman who had mild COVID-19 (a few samples of this study predate the infection). Cell type and time point are not known.

V and J are TRBV4-1 and TRBJ2-2, with TRBD1 matching 7 bases. Germline-derived CDR1 and CDR2 are MGHRA and YSYEKL. The CDR3 loop spans 15 amino acids. The ends lost 6 bases at V and 1 base at J; junction bases unmatched: 5. The CDR3 DNA reads as TGCGCCAGCAGTCGACAGGGCTGGAACACCGGGGAGCTGTTTTTT. Protein product: CASSRQGWNTGELFF.

The V call is TRBV5-8, the J call TRBJ1-5, with TRBD1 identical over 7 bases. The CDR3 is 16 residues long. Germline V gene data show CDR1 as SGHTS and CDR2 as YDEGEE. The V segment lost 4 bases and the J segment 0 bases; nucleotides outside the gene matches: 7. CDR3 amino acids: CASSKTGYDSNQPQHF. Written as DNA, the CDR3 is TGTGCCAGCAGCAAGACAGGGTACGATAGCAATCAGCCCCAGCATTTT.

The gene calls are TRBV7-2 and TRBJ2-3; the match to TRBD2 covers 10 bases. The CDR3 is 15 residues long. In germline, CDR1 is SGHTA, CDR2 FQGNSA. V lost 1 base to trimming and J lost 8 bases; unmatched junction nucleotides: 6. The CDR3 region is CASSLEPSGRGTQYF. The CDR3 DNA follows: TGTGCCAGCAGCTTAGAGCCTAGCGGGAGAGGTACGCAGTATTTT.

The CDR3 sequence: CASSQDPTSGETQYF. Written as DNA, the CDR3 is TGCGCCAGCAGCCAAGATCCGACTAGCGGGGAGACCCAGTACTTC. This rearrangement joins TRBV4-3 to TRBJ2-5, with 10 bases identical to TRBD2. This CDR3 has 15 amino acids. Germline trimming cut 0 bases from V and 5 bases from J; bases unmatched to any gene: 3. From germline, CDR1 is LGHNA and CDR2 YSLEER.

CDR3 protein: CASSYVRGEQFF. The CDR3 coding sequence is TGTGCCAGCAGTTATGTACGGGGTGAGCAGTTCTTC. The chain joins TRBV7-3 to TRBJ2-1, with D possibly TRBD2 on 5 matching bases. CDR1 is SGHTA, CDR2 FQGTGA, per germline. Trimming left V 6 bases short and J 9 bases short, with 12 bases between. This CDR3 is built from 12 residues.